These 29 T cell receptor beta chains originate from one sample sequenced in a study of CD8 T cells in ankylosing spondylitis. Study-wide results and caveats: A TCR beta motif of eight highly homologous variants appeared characteristic of ankylosing spondylitis blood.

TCRdb reanalysed the 5' RACE reads using MiXCR and keeps one entry per CDR3 protein. The table includes some 130,000 distinct CDR3 sequences, more than 15% detected once. The antigens these receptors bind are not known. Sequencing used blood, either unsorted or a sorted T cell fraction (not recorded which). Receptors were obtained from a male donor with ankylosing spondylitis.

CDR3 coding DNA: TGTGCCAGCAGCTTATGGGGTCGGGCACAGGGGAACGAGCAGTACTTC. Amino acids: CASSLWGRAQGNEQYF. The gene calls are TRBV7-8 and TRBJ2-7; 7 bases line up with TRBD1. After removal of 2 bases from V and 5 bases from J, the junction contained 12 bases not matched to a gene. CDR1 and CDR2 from the germline V gene are SGHVS and FQNEAQ. The CDR3 contains 16 residues.

The sample holds a few counts of this clonotype. This chain joins TRBV28 and TRBJ1-6; the match to TRBD1 covers 12 bases. The CDR3 extends over 17 amino acids. CDR1 is MDHEN and CDR2 is SYDVKM in the germline V gene. The junction had 4 bases not matched to a gene; V was cut back by 5 bases and J by 2 bases. In DNA form, the CDR3 reads TGTGCCAGCAGTCGGGGACAGGGGGCCGCCTATAATTCACCCCTCCACTTT. This encodes CASSRGQGAAYNSPLHF.

This clonotype was detected a few times. This chain links TRBV20-1 with TRBJ2-3; 8 positions agree with TRBD1. V lost 4 bases and J lost 7; bases outside the gene matches: 13. Looked up from germline, CDR1 is DFQATT and CDR2 is SNEGSKA (reference sequence). There are 15 residues in the CDR3. CDR3: CSAISGQGRGNTQYF. CDR3 bases: TGCAGTGCTATATCCGGACAGGGCCGCGGGAATACGCAGTATTTT.

The sample holds a few counts of this clonotype. The V and J genes are TRBV14 and TRBJ1-1; D may be TRBD1 (5 bases). Trimming left V 2 bases short and J 5 bases short, with 6 bases between. The CDR3 contains 12 residues. CDR1 SGHDN and CDR2 FVKESK come from the germline V gene. CDR3 region: CASSQYRTEAFF. The CDR3 DNA sequence: TGTGCCAGCAGCCAATACAGGACTGAAGCTTTCTTT.

This clonotype was seen a handful of times. The chain combines TRBV4-1 with TRBJ2-7, with 10 bases aligning to TRBD2. This CDR3 region has 15 residues. The junction had 5 bases not matched to a gene; V was cut back by 4 bases and J by 2 bases. Per the germline V gene, CDR1 is MGHRA and CDR2 is YSYEKL. The CDR3 sequence: CASSLTSGITYEQYF. In DNA, the CDR3 is TGCGCCAGCAGCCTTACTAGCGGGATTACCTACGAGCAGTACTTC.

This clonotype was observed a few times. The genes are TRBV12-3 or TRBV12-4 and TRBJ2-1, with D perhaps given as TRBD1 or TRBD2 (6 bases each). V dropped 3 bases and J dropped 3 bases, with 12 bases sitting between them. There are 15 residues in the CDR3. The CDR3 region is CASSLGAGLYNEQFF. CDR3 nucleotides: TGTGCCAGCAGTTTGGGGGCGGGACTCTACAATGAGCAGTTCTTC.

The chain links TRBV12-3 or TRBV12-4 to TRBJ2-3, with TRBD2 matching over 8 bases. The ends lost 6 bases at V and 2 bases at J; junction bases unmatched: 7. The CDR3 sequence is 15 residues long. CDR3 in DNA: TGTGCCAGCAGACCGGGACTAGGATTCACAGATACGCAGTATTTT. Translation gives CASRPGLGFTDTQYF.

This clonotype occurred a few times. The CDR3 bases are TGTGCCAGCAGCTTAGTAGGGGCAGGGAATGGCTACACCTTC. Amino acid sequence: CASSLVGAGNGYTF. This sequence joins TRBV11-2 and TRBJ1-2, with D possibly TRBD1 on 5 matching bases. CDR1 and CDR2 (germline): SGHAT, FQNNGV. Deletions cut 1 base from V and 6 bases from J, with 12 bases between. The CDR3 has 14 amino acids.

This clonotype was picked up a small number of times. The chain combines TRBV20-1 with TRBJ2-7; a possible D gene is TRBD1 (5 bases). Germline loops: CDR1 DFQATT, CDR2 SNEGSKA (reference sequence). This CDR3 contains 14 residues. V lost 5 bases to trimming and J lost 4 bases, with 18 bases between them. The CDR3: CSAALTESHYEQYF. The CDR3 region has the DNA TGCAGTGCTGCCTTGACAGAGTCTCATTACGAGCAGTACTTC.

CDR3 DNA: TGCGCCAGCAGCCAAGTAGGGACAGGGCGAAATGAGCAGTTCTTC. Translated: CASSQVGTGRNEQFF. The rearrangement links TRBV4-1 to TRBJ2-1, with TRBD1 identical over 9 bases. Per the germline V gene, CDR1 is MGHRA and CDR2 is YSYEKL. The V segment lost 1 base and the J segment 7 bases; nucleotides outside the gene matches: 5. The CDR3 runs to 15 residues.

The rearrangement uses TRBV7-9 and TRBJ1-2, with a weak D call TRBD1 (5 bases). Trimming removed 4 bases from V and 8 bases from J, with 14 bases in between. The germline gives CDR1 SEHNR, CDR2 FQNEAQ (reference sequence). The CDR3 runs to 13 residues. The CDR3 protein is CASSSPKQEGYTF. The CDR3 DNA sequence: TGTGCCAGCAGCTCCCCGAAACAGGAAGGCTACACCTTC.

The chain links TRBV7-9 to TRBJ2-3; the match to TRBD2 covers 9 bases. The CDR3 covers 14 residues. The trim removed 8 bases at V and 4 bases at J, leaving 7 bases unmatched. CDR1 and CDR2 (germline): SEHNR, FQNEAQ (reference sequence). The CDR3 coding sequence is TGTGCCAGCCAAGTTAGCGGGAGCCCAGATACGCAGTATTTT. Its protein is CASQVSGSPDTQYF.

The gene calls are TRBV3-1 and TRBJ2-3; 14 positions agree with TRBD2. The CDR3 covers 17 residues. With V trimmed by 4 bases and J by 4 bases, 7 bases remained unmatched. Germline V gene data show CDR1 as LGHDT and CDR2 as YNNKEL (reference sequence). In DNA, the CDR3 is TGTGCCAGCAGCCCGGGACTAGCGGGAGAGGGTGCAGATACGCAGTATTTT. Its protein is CASSPGLAGEGADTQYF.

V is TRBV18 and J is TRBJ2-2, with unresolved D. V lost 0 bases and J lost 4, with 9 bases in between. Germline values: CDR1 KGHSH, CDR2 LQKENI. CDR3 length: 15 residues. The DNA of the CDR3 is TGTGCCAGCTCACCACCGTATTTTGGCACCGGGGAGCTGTTTTTT. Its protein is CASSPPYFGTGELFF.

The chain has TRBV28 and TRBJ2-7; D may be TRBD1 or TRBD2 (6 bases each). Germline V gives CDR1 MDHEN, CDR2 SYDVKM. V gave up 5 bases and J gave up 12 bases, with 14 bases separating them. The CDR3 length is 11 residues. The CDR3 reads CASSSPGAGYF. Written as DNA, the CDR3 is TGTGCCAGCAGTAGCCCGGGGGCGGGGTACTTC.

This clonotype was seen a few times. The chain is built from TRBV7-9 and TRBJ2-7; 11 bases are a match to TRBD1. This CDR3 contains 15 residues. J was trimmed by 4 bases and V by 5 bases; bases with no gene match: 7. From germline, CDR1 is SEHNR and CDR2 FQNEAQ (reference sequence). CDR3 nucleotides: TGTGCCAGCAGCATATCCGGGACAGGGGGATACGAGCAGTACTTC. Translation: CASSISGTGGYEQYF. Filled out from reference TRBV7-9 and TRBJ2-7, the complete variable domain reads DTGVSQNPRHKITKRGQNVTFRCDPISEHNRLYWYRQTLGQGPEFLTYFQNEAQLEKSRLLSDRFSAERPKGSFSTLEIQRTEQGDSAMYLCASSISGTGGYEQYFGPGTRLTVT.

This clonotype has a handful of counts. The J gene is TRBJ1-5, the V gene TRBV12-3 or TRBV12-4; no definite D call. The CDR3 extends over 13 amino acids. V lost 3 bases, J lost 0 bases, and 3 bases lay in between. The CDR3 DNA sequence: TGTGCCAGCAGTTTTGATAGCAATCAGCCCCAGCATTTT. It translates to CASSFDSNQPQHF.

The chain recombines TRBV27 with TRBJ1-5, with 9 bases lining up with TRBD1. This CDR3 contains 17 residues. In germline, CDR1 is MNHEY, CDR2 SMNVEV (reference sequence). V was pared by 0 bases and J by 2 bases, with 5 bases of the junction left unmatched. The CDR3 coding sequence is TGTGCCAGCAGTTTATCGTGGGGACAGGGCGGCAATCAGCCCCAGCATTTT. This encodes CASSLSWGQGGNQPQHF.

The V call is TRBV7-9, the J call TRBJ1-5; D gene ambiguous. In germline, CDR1 is SEHNR, CDR2 FQNEAQ (reference sequence). V lost 5 bases, J lost 3 bases, and 11 bases lay in between. This CDR3 is built from 14 residues. The CDR3 bases are TGTGCCAGCAGCACCGTGGGTTTCAATCAGCCCCAGCATTTT. This sequence encodes CASSTVGFNQPQHF.

The CDR3 here is CASSIPGQGSTEQYF. CDR3 sequence (DNA): TGTGCCAGTAGTATCCCCGGACAGGGATCTACGGAGCAGTACTTC. The V call is TRBV19, the J call TRBJ2-7; 8 positions match TRBD1. Germline V CDR1 and CDR2: LNHDA, SQIVND (reference sequence). V gave up 3 bases and J gave up 7 bases; unmatched junction bases: 11. The CDR3 contains 15 residues.

The table lists this clonotype with a few counts. V is TRBV29-1 and J is TRBJ2-3; the D gene is possibly TRBD2 (6 bases). The CDR3 contains 16 residues. V was trimmed by 7 bases and J by 2 bases, leaving 22 bases between them. Germline V lookup: CDR1 SQVTM, CDR2 ANQGSEA. In nucleotides, the CDR3 is TGCAGCGCCATACATGGCGGGGCGGGGTACACAGATACGCAGTATTTT. This encodes CSAIHGGAGYTDTQYF.

In its sample, this clonotype was seen a few times. V and J are TRBV3-1 and TRBJ2-7; TRBD2 matches at 7 bases. The CDR3 totals 17 residues. The germline CDR1 and CDR2 sequences are LGHDT and YNNKEL (reference sequence). Losses at the gene ends were 0 bases for V and 1 base for J; bases not matched to a gene: 9. In DNA, the CDR3 is TGTGCCAGCAGCCAAGAGTTTGGTGGGCGGGGGTCCTACGAGCAGTACTTC. Translated, it gives CASSQEFGGRGSYEQYF.

The chain has TRBV7-3 and TRBJ2-1; maybe TRBD2 (6 bases). CDR1 and CDR2 from the germline V gene are SGHTA and FQGTGA. This CDR3 contains 15 residues. V lost 5 bases, J lost 4 bases, and 15 bases lay in between. CDR3 sequence (DNA): TGTGCCAGCAGCCAGATGCGGGGTGCATACAATGAGCAGTTCTTC. This gives the protein CASSQMRGAYNEQFF.

The chain carries TRBV27 and TRBJ1-6; perhaps TRBD1 as D (5 bases). The CDR3 covers 15 residues. Per germline, CDR1 MNHEY and CDR2 SMNVEV (reference sequence). Trimming cost V 3 bases and J 0 bases, with 6 bases left between them. In nucleotides, the CDR3 is TGTGCCAGCAGTTTCGGGGCCTCCTATAATTCACCCCTCCACTTT. It specifies CASSFGASYNSPLHF.

The rearrangement links TRBV7-9 to TRBJ2-7; TRBD1 is a possible D gene (6 bases). This CDR3 spans 14 amino acids. Germline loops: CDR1 SEHNR, CDR2 FQNEAQ (reference sequence). The V gene lost 4 bases and the J gene lost 2 bases, with 12 bases spanning the gap. This CDR3 is CASSSPGHPYEQYF. DNA of the CDR3: TGTGCCAGCAGCTCGCCGGGACACCCCTACGAGCAGTACTTC.

This chain joins TRBV2 and TRBJ2-3; the D gene is possibly TRBD2 (6 bases). The CDR3 is 15 residues long. Trimming cost V 8 bases and J 2 bases, with 17 bases left between them. Germline CDR1 SNHLY, CDR2 FYNNEI. The CDR3 bases are TGTGCCAGCCCAGGAACCGGGACTTACACAGATACGCAGTATTTT. This gives the protein CASPGTGTYTDTQYF. The variable domain in full, with the rest retrieved from reference TRBV2 and TRBJ2-3, is EPEVTQTPSHQVTQMGQEVILRCVPISNHLYFYWYRQILGQKVEFLVSFYNNEISEKSEIFDDQFSVERPDGSNFTLKIRSTKLEDSAMYFCASPGTGTYTDTQYFGPGTRLTVL.

This chain connects TRBV7-9 to TRBJ2-7, with D perhaps TRBD2 (5 bases). V lost 5 bases and J 3 bases, leaving 14 bases between the germline ends. The CDR3 has 14 residues. From germline, CDR1 is SEHNR and CDR2 FQNEAQ (reference sequence). The DNA of the CDR3 is TGTGCCAGCAGCCCGGACTTTAGGTACTACGAGCAGTACTTC. Protein: CASSPDFRYYEQYF.

This clonotype was detected a few times. The chain combines TRBV4-1 with TRBJ2-7; 7 bases fit TRBD1. The germline CDR1 and CDR2 sequences are MGHRA and YSYEKL. J gave up 2 bases and V 4 bases, and 11 bases lay outside the gene matches. The CDR3 is 16 residues long. The CDR3 bases are TGCGCCAGCAGCCTCCGAATGACAGGGAACCCCTACGAGCAGTACTTC. Its translation: CASSLRMTGNPYEQYF.

This clonotype was recorded a few times. This chain uses TRBV9 with TRBJ2-1; a weak D match, TRBD2 (5 bases). The V end was cut by 0 bases, the J end by 8 bases, with 21 bases between. CDR1 and CDR2 (germline): SGDLS, YYNGEE. This CDR3 region has 17 residues. The CDR3 DNA is TGTGCCAGCAGCGTAGGAGGCTGGAGCGGAGAGAACGATGAGCAGTTCTTC. Its protein is CASSVGGWSGENDEQFF.